Sequencing of this TCR beta chain was carried out in a study of tumor and adjacent non-tumor tissue in lung cancer (dated by TCRdb to the late 2010s). Regarding the complete study: The cohort included 12 adenocarcinoma, a couple of squamous cell carcinoma and 1 small cell lung cancer patients. The study compared bulk TCRbeta repertoires from lung tumor tissue and matched distant non-tumor lung tissue of some 14 lung cancer patients. Sequencing generated a total of about 130,000,000 productive TCRbeta reads, averaging about 4.2 million reads per sample. The approximately 15 patients were aged about 31 to 85 years, included roughly ten men and 5 women, and had TNM stage I to III disease. For each patient, one tumor sample and one normal lung sample were taken, giving around 31 paired specimens that underwent TCRbeta CDR3 sequencing. Results the study describes overall, beyond this receptor: Neither the sequencing platform nor unique molecular identifiers are named or mentioned anywhere in the methods. TCR diversity was significantly higher in younger patients, and higher tumor TCR diversity was associated with shorter overall and disease-free survival. Tumor tissue showed significantly higher TCR diversity (inverse Simpson) than normal lung tissue, at 431.37 vs 166.20 (P = 0.0075, Mann-Whitney U test). In normal lung, the top 100 clones accounted for a significantly larger cumulative share of the repertoire than in tumor tissue. Only around 14 patients were in the cohort, and the authors stated that larger samples and more detailed clinical data are needed. Peripheral blood was not sequenced, so blood TCRbeta repertoires in these lung cancer patients were not examined.

The germline V gene gives CDR1 as MNHNS and CDR2 as SASEGT. Measured from the cysteine to the phenylalanine, the CDR3 is 16 residues long. The kept DNA is CDR3 alone, 48 bases in frame from the first base. Library generation was performed with multiplex PCR. Instrument used: Illumina HiSeq 2500. TCRbeta libraries were constructed through three rounds of nested PCR with primers (Table S4) according to protocols adapted from ARM-PCR. Before sequencing, PCR products of 200-500 bp were cut from the gel and purified using the QIAquick gel extraction kit. Turning to the authors' computational methods: Reads were cleaned with Trimmomatic, merged with FLASH into complete CDR3 sequences, and assigned to V(D)J germline segments with MiTCR. Clonal diversity was computed as the inverse Simpson's index with VDJtools. A read counted as productive if the sequence was in-frame and lacked a premature stop codon. Using fastp trimming at Q25 and MiXCR clonotype assembly, TCRdb reanalyzed the public sequencing data and kept in-frame beta chains. Rows are unified per CDR3 protein, each entry keeping the most common DNA and genes. It is TCRdb's table, rather than the study itself, that gives the V and J calls and clone size. This sample has more than 55,000 distinct CDR3 sequences in its table, and over 60% of those were observed once. In total, the top ten clones hold less than 35% of the sample.

As to this clonotype: Its binding antigen is unknown. The junction and the germline gene differ at one end; a read error may be behind it.

RNA was isolated from bulk unsorted tissue, and RNA quality was assessed with a NanoDrop ND-1000 and an Agilent 2100. Normal lung samples were distant non-tumor tissue taken more than 3 cm from the tumor edge. Newly diagnosed lung cancer patients without prior chemotherapy who had been admitted for thoracic surgery in China between August and November 2014 were enrolled as donors. Patients with previous radiotherapy or chemotherapy, or with another concurrent cancer, were excluded from the study. Pieces of surgical tissue measuring roughly 1-2.1 cm3 were kept in RNAlater solution and held at -80 degrees C until needed.

The sequenced sample was distant non-tumor lung tissue. The V and J segments used are TRBV6-1 and TRBJ2-1, and 8 junction bases match TRBD1. The sequence was collected from a man in his 70s with non-small cell lung cancer. The nucleotide sequence is given as TGTGCCAACAGTGAGAAGGACAGGGCCCCCTACAATGAGCAGTTCTTC. The translation is CANSEKDRAPYNEQFF.